A single sample gave rise to the 27 T cell receptor beta chains below, sequenced in a study of B cell selection in AIRE deficiency. The sorted conventional CD4 T cells were gated as CD4+CD127+. The table came from immunoSEQ multiplex PCR; TCRdb's copy has only in-frame clones and leaves some out. Seen here are approximately 24,000 clones, roughly 95% observed once, and the top ten hold roughly 0.16%. The sequenced material came from CD4+CD127+ conventional T cells sorted from PBMCs. The source is a human donor in good health.

As for this clone: Other DNA sequences from this sample encode an identical CDR3 as well. The chain employs TRBV7-3 and TRBJ1-1, with TRBD1 matching 8 bases. CDR3 length equals 13 residues. Looked up from germline, CDR1 is SGHTA and CDR2 is FQGTGA. The trim removed 2 bases at V and 5 bases at J, leaving 1 base unmatched. The CDR3 region is CASSLQGATEAFF. The DNA of the CDR3 is TGTGCCAGCAGCTTACAGGGGGCTACTGAAGCTTTCTTT.

The chain couples TRBV7-4 to TRBJ2-5; TRBD2 is a possible D gene (5 bases). V shed 5 bases and J shed 0 bases, with 16 bases lying between them. CDR3 length: 16 residues. CDR1 and CDR2 from the germline V gene are SGHVT and SQSDAQ. Written as DNA, the CDR3 is TGTGCCAGCAGCCCCTCCTCGCGGAGGTACCAAGAGACCCAGTACTTC. It encodes CASSPSSRRYQETQYF.

This rearrangement joins TRBV5-1 to TRBJ2-5; maybe TRBD1 (6 bases). V gave up 0 bases and J gave up 5 bases, with 17 bases separating them. Germline CDR1 and CDR2: SGHRS and YFSETQ. The CDR3 contains 16 residues. The CDR3 bases are TGCGCCAGCAGCTTGGAAGGGGGTCAGAGCCAGGAGACCCAGTACTTC. Translating gives CASSLEGGQSQETQYF.

CDR3 in amino acids: CASSWDRHEQYF. In nucleotides, the CDR3 is TGTGCCAGCAGCTGGGACAGACACGAGCAGTACTTC. The gene calls are TRBV5-4 and TRBJ2-7; the match to TRBD1 covers 7 bases. The CDR3 is 12 residues long. Looked up from germline, CDR1 is SGHNT and CDR2 is YYREEE (reference sequence). After removal of 3 bases from V and 5 bases from J, the junction contained 2 bases not matched to a gene. The full variable domain, rest sourced from reference TRBV5-4 and TRBJ2-7, is ETGVTQSPTHLIKTRGQQVTLRCSSQSGHNTVSWYQQALGQGPQFIFQYYREEENGRGNFPPRFSGLQFPNYSSELNVNALELDDSALYLCASSWDRHEQYFGPGTRLTVT.

This clone has just one count. This chain connects TRBV6-5 to TRBJ2-3; TRBD1 agrees at 7 bases. V was clipped by 6 bases and J by 6 bases; unmatched bases: 6. Germline CDR1 is MNHEY and CDR2 is SVGAGI. This CDR3 has 13 amino acids. In DNA form, the CDR3 reads TGTGCCAGCAGCCCCCCGGGACAGGATACGCAGTATTTT. Its translation: CASSPPGQDTQYF.

The CDR3 coding sequence is TGTGCCAGCAGCTCGAGGGGCGCGGAGACCCAGTACTTC. Protein sequence: CASSSRGAETQYF. The chain couples TRBV11-2 to TRBJ2-5; the D call may be TRBD1 or TRBD2 (5 bases each). Trimming removed 4 bases from V and 5 bases from J, with 11 bases in between. The CDR3 length is 13 residues. Germline V CDR1 and CDR2: SGHAT, FQNNGV.

The chain carries TRBV2 and TRBJ2-1; 7 bases agree with TRBD2. CDR1 and CDR2 (germline): SNHLY, FYNNEI. The length of the CDR3 is 14 residues. Germline trimming cut 4 bases from V and 8 bases from J; bases unmatched to any gene: 8. The CDR3 region has the DNA TGTGCCAGCAGTGTGGGAGGGGACGGCGATGAGCAGTTCTTC. This codes for CASSVGGDGDEQFF.

V usage is TRBV30 and J usage is TRBJ1-1; 8 positions match TRBD1. This CDR3 is built from 14 residues. Germline-derived CDR1 and CDR2 are GTSNPN and SVGIG (reference sequence). V dropped 2 bases and J dropped 5; count of bases not matched to a gene: 7. The CDR3 reads CAWSKGRGRTEAFF. DNA of the CDR3: TGTGCCTGGAGTAAGGGCAGGGGGCGGACTGAAGCTTTCTTT.

This chain uses TRBV19 with TRBJ2-1; TRBD2 aligns across 9 bases. V shed 8 bases and J 6 bases; nucleotides not matched to a gene: 5. CDR3 length: 13 residues. Germline assignment: CDR1 LNHDA and CDR2 SQIVND (reference sequence). The CDR3 sequence: CASQFSGGNEQFF. The CDR3 DNA reads as TGTGCCAGTCAATTTAGCGGGGGCAATGAGCAGTTCTTC.

The sample holds one count of this clone. This chain links TRBV11-2 with TRBJ1-2; D call uncertain. The CDR3 spans 14 residues. With 3 bases removed from V and 8 bases from J, the gap between germline ends came to 16 bases. CDR1 is SGHAT, CDR2 FQNNGV, per germline. CDR3 residues: CASSFLGEIYGYTF. CDR3 coding DNA: TGTGCCAGCAGCTTCCTCGGAGAAATCTACGGCTACACCTTC.

J is TRBJ1-2 and V is TRBV7-9; no reliable D call. V was trimmed by 3 bases and J by 2 bases, leaving 7 bases between them. The CDR3 sequence is 13 residues long. The germline CDR1 and CDR2 sequences are SEHNR and FQNEAQ (reference sequence). Here the CDR3 reads CASSLIGNYGYTF. Written as DNA, the CDR3 is TGTGCCAGCAGCTTGATTGGAAACTATGGCTACACCTTC. The full variable domain, completed using reference TRBV7-9 and TRBJ1-2, is DTGVSQNPRHKITKRGQNVTFRCDPISEHNRLYWYRQTLGQGPEFLTYFQNEAQLEKSRLLSDRFSAERPKGSFSTLEIQRTEQGDSAMYLCASSLIGNYGYTFGSGTRLTVV.

The chain has TRBV6-1 and TRBJ1-1; D is ambiguous. The CDR3 extends over 14 amino acids. V dropped 2 bases and J dropped 8 bases, with 15 bases sitting between them. Germline CDR1 is MNHNS and CDR2 is SASEGT. The CDR3, as DNA: TGTGCCAGCAGTGAAAGCCTTTTGTGGGCAGAAGCTTTCTTT. The encoded protein is CASSESLLWAEAFF.

With respect to this clone: One junction end does not reproduce the germline sequence, and a read error may be involved. The chain is built from TRBV7-9 and TRBJ2-7; D is possibly TRBD1 (5 bases). This CDR3 has 11 amino acids. Germline V gene sequence: CDR1 SEHNR, CDR2 FQNEAQ (reference sequence). The CDR3 DNA reads TGTGCCAGCAGCTTAGCGGGCAGGGTAAGCTTC. It codes for CASSLAGRVSF.

This chain connects TRBV7-9 to TRBJ1-1; D call uncertain. Deletions cut 5 bases from V and 5 bases from J, with 3 bases between. Germline loops: CDR1 SEHNR, CDR2 FQNEAQ (reference sequence). The CDR3 is made up of 10 amino acids. The CDR3 protein is CASSTTEAFF. DNA for the CDR3: TGTGCCAGCAGCACAACTGAAGCTTTCTTT.

The rearrangement uses TRBV5-1 and TRBJ2-5; D is unclear. This CDR3 comprises 14 residues. Germline CDR1 and CDR2: SGHRS and YFSETQ. V was pared by 0 bases and J by 1 base, with 7 bases between. The CDR3 nucleotides read TGCGCCAGCAGCTTGGAAGCGACCCAAGAGACCCAGTACTTC. Residues: CASSLEATQETQYF. Based on the CDR3 plus reference TRBV5-1 and TRBJ2-5, the full variable domain is KAGVTQTPRYLIKTRGQQVTLSCSPISGHRSVSWYQQTPGQGLQFLFEYFSETQRNKGNFPGRFSGRQFSNSRSEMNVSTLELGDSALYLCASSLEATQETQYFGPGTRLLVL.

Here the CDR3 reads CASSLGGYSNQPQHF. CDR3 DNA sequence: TGTGCCAGCAGTTTAGGAGGATATAGCAATCAGCCCCAGCATTTT. The chain combines TRBV28 with TRBJ1-5; D gene uncertain. From germline, CDR1 is MDHEN and CDR2 SYDVKM. The CDR3 spans 15 residues. V lost 2 bases, J lost 0 bases, and 8 bases lay in between.

The rearrangement uses TRBV9 and TRBJ1-1; tentative D call: TRBD1 (5 bases). The CDR3 length is 14 residues. V was clipped by 0 bases and J by 3 bases, with 9 bases between them. CDR1 SGDLS and CDR2 YYNGEE come from the germline V gene. In DNA, the CDR3 is TGTGCCAGCAGCGTAGCAGGGTCGGACACTGAAGCTTTCTTT. This translates into CASSVAGSDTEAFF.

The chain recombines TRBV7-3 with TRBJ2-3; TRBD2 matches at 10 bases. Germline V CDR1 and CDR2: SGHTA, FQGTGA. There are 16 residues in the CDR3. The trim removed 2 bases at V and 6 bases at J, leaving 8 bases unmatched. CDR3 nucleotides: TGTGCCAGCAGCTTAGGAAGCGGGGGGGCCACTGATACGCAGTATTTT. It encodes CASSLGSGGATDTQYF. The full variable domain, with the rest looked up from reference TRBV7-3 and TRBJ2-3, is GAGVSQTPSNKVTEKGKYVELRCDPISGHTALYWYRQSLGQGPEFLIYFQGTGAADDSGLPNDRFFAVRPEGSVSTLKIQRTERGDSAVYLCASSLGSGGATDTQYFGPGTRLTVL.

The chain has TRBV7-2 and TRBJ1-5, with a possible D match to TRBD1 (6 bases). The CDR3 is made up of 15 amino acids. V lost 4 bases and J lost 3, with 13 bases in between. The germline gives CDR1 SGHTA, CDR2 FQGNSA. DNA of the CDR3: TGTGCCAGCAGCTGGGGACATGAGCCCAATCAGCCCCAGCATTTT. This encodes CASSWGHEPNQPQHF.

The chain joins TRBV19 to TRBJ2-1, with 9 nucleotides matching TRBD2. CDR3 length equals 16 residues. V was clipped by 5 bases and J by 9 bases; unmatched bases: 14. Looked up from germline, CDR1 is LNHDA and CDR2 is SQIVND (reference sequence). The CDR3 DNA follows: TGTGCCAGTAGTTGGTCCGCGGGGGGGCCCTATCCTGAGCAGTTCTTC. Protein product: CASSWSAGGPYPEQFF. Based on the CDR3 plus reference TRBV19 and TRBJ2-1, the full variable domain is DGGITQSPKYLFRKEGQNVTLSCEQNLNHDAMYWYRQDPGQGLRLIYYSQIVNDFQKGDIAEGYSVSREKKESFPLTVTSAQKNPTAFYLCASSWSAGGPYPEQFFGPGTRLTVL.

This clone was picked up one time. This chain links TRBV18 with TRBJ2-7; 8 bases fit TRBD2. V lost 3 bases to trimming and J lost 0 bases; unmatched junction nucleotides: 4. Germline CDR1 is KGHSH and CDR2 is LQKENI. The CDR3 length is 15 residues. In DNA form, the CDR3 reads TGTGCCAGCTCACCTCGGGAGGGGAGCTCCTACGAGCAGTACTTC. Translated: CASSPREGSSYEQYF. Variable domain in full (rest from reference TRBV18 and TRBJ2-7): NAGVMQNPRHLVRRRGQEARLRCSPMKGHSHVYWYRQLPEEGLKFMVYLQKENIIDESGMPKERFSAEFPKEGPSILRIQQVVRGDSAAYFCASSPREGSSYEQYFGPGTRLTVT.

The genes are TRBV6-1 and TRBJ1-5; weak D call: TRBD1 (5 bases). V was pared by 7 bases and J by 0 bases, with 13 bases between. The CDR3 consists of 15 residues. Germline CDR1 is MNHNS and CDR2 is SASEGT. The CDR3 DNA follows: TGTGCCAGCAATCCCGCAGGACATAGCAATCAGCCCCAGCATTTT. This translates into CASNPAGHSNQPQHF.

This clone was recorded only once. The chain has TRBV18 and TRBJ1-4, with 8 positions matching TRBD1. CDR3 length equals 15 residues. Germline V gene sequence: CDR1 KGHSH, CDR2 LQKENI. Trimming took 3 bases from V and 7 from J; bases not matched to a gene: 7. The CDR3 sequence is CASSPTGGRREKLFF. The CDR3 bases are TGTGCCAGCTCACCTACAGGGGGAAGACGTGAAAAACTGTTTTTT.

The chain combines TRBV11-2 with TRBJ1-5; 10 bases match TRBD1. Germline CDR1 and CDR2: SGHAT and FQNNGV. This CDR3 has 13 amino acids. Trimming cost V 8 bases and J 6 bases; bases outside gene matches: 4. CDR3 sequence (DNA): TGTGCCAGCGGACAGGGGGTGGGTCAGCCCCAGCATTTT. Its translation: CASGQGVGQPQHF.

The V and J genes are TRBV13 and TRBJ1-3; D is perhaps TRBD1 (5 bases). This CDR3 region has 14 residues. From germline, CDR1 is PRHDT and CDR2 FYEKMQ (reference sequence). V was trimmed by 5 bases and J by 0 bases, leaving 8 bases between them. CDR3: CASSRDSSGNTIYF. The CDR3 DNA is TGTGCCAGCAGCCGCGACAGCTCTGGAAACACCATATATTTT.

The J gene is TRBJ2-2, the V gene TRBV18; TRBD2 aligns across 7 bases. The CDR3 is 15 residues long. Losses at the gene ends were 6 bases for V and 4 bases for J; bases not matched to a gene: 8. Germline V CDR1 and CDR2: KGHSH, LQKENI. CDR3 in amino acids: CASSQGGYGTGELFF. The DNA of the CDR3 is TGTGCCAGCTCCCAGGGAGGGTACGGCACCGGGGAGCTGTTTTTT.

This clone was detected a few times. The V call is TRBV18, the J call TRBJ1-5, with D unresolved. The CDR3 extends over 13 amino acids. Germline V gene lookup returns CDR1 KGHSH and CDR2 LQKENI. Deletions cut 2 bases from V and 5 bases from J, with 7 bases between. The chain's CDR3 is CASSPVGDQPQHF. As DNA, the CDR3 is TGTGCCAGCTCACCAGTCGGAGATCAGCCCCAGCATTTT.